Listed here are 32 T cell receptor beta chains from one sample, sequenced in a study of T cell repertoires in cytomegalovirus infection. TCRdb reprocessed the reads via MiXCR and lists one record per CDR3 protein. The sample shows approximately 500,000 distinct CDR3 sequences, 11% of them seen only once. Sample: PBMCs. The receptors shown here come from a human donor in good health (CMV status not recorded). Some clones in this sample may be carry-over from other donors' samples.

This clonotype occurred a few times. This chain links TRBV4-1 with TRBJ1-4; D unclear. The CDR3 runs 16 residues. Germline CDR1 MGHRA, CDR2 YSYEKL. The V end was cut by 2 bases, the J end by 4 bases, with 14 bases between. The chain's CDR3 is CASSQTRTDLNEKLFF. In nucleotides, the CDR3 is TGCGCCAGCAGCCAAACCCGGACCGACCTTAATGAAAAACTGTTTTTT.

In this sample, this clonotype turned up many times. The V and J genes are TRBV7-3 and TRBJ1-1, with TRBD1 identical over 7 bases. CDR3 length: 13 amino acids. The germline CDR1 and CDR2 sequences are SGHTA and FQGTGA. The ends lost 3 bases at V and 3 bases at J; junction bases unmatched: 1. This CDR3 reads CASSLQGDTEAFF. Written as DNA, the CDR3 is TGTGCCAGCAGCTTGCAGGGGGACACTGAAGCTTTCTTT.

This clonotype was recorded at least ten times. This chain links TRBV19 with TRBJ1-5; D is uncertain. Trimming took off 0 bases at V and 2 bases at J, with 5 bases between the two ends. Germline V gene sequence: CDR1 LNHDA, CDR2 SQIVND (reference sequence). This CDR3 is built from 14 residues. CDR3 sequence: CASSIDAGNQPQHF. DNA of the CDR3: TGTGCCAGTAGTATAGATGCGGGCAATCAGCCCCAGCATTTT.

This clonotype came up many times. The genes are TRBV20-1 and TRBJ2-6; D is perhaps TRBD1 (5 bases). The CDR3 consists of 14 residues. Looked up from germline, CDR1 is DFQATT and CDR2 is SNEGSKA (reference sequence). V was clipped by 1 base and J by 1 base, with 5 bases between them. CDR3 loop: CSARAGSGANVLTF. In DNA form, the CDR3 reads TGCAGTGCTAGAGCAGGGTCTGGGGCCAACGTCCTGACTTTC.

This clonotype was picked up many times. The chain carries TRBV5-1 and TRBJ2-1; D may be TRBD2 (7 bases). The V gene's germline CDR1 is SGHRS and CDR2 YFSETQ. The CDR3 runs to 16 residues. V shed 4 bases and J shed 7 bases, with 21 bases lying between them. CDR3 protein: CASSPGGGLSPNEQFF. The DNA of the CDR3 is TGCGCCAGCAGCCCGGGGGGCGGATTAAGCCCAAATGAGCAGTTCTTC.

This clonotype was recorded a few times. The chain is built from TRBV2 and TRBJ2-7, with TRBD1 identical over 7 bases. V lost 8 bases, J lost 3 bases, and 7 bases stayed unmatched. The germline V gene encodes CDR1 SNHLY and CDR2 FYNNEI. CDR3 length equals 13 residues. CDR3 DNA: TGTGCCAGCGTCCGGGACAGCCGCTACGAGCAGTACTTC. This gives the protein CASVRDSRYEQYF.

The CDR3 sequence: CASSIGGFLRGNEQFF. In DNA form, the CDR3 reads TGTGCCAGTAGTATAGGAGGCTTCCTCCGTGGCAATGAGCAGTTCTTC. V gene TRBV19 combines with J gene TRBJ2-1; D ambiguous. Germline values: CDR1 LNHDA, CDR2 SQIVND (reference sequence). The CDR3 length is 16 residues. V dropped 1 base and J dropped 6 bases, with 16 bases sitting between them.

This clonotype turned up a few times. CDR3 DNA: TGTGCCAGCAGTCGCGGGACTAGCGGGAGAAATGAGCAGTTCTTC. It yields the protein CASSRGTSGRNEQFF. V gene TRBV3-1 combines with J gene TRBJ2-1; 14 nucleotides line up with TRBD2. Trimming at V came to 6 bases and at J to 7 bases, leaving 5 bases not matched to a gene. The CDR3 runs to 15 residues. The germline V gene has CDR1 LGHDT and CDR2 YNNKEL (reference sequence).

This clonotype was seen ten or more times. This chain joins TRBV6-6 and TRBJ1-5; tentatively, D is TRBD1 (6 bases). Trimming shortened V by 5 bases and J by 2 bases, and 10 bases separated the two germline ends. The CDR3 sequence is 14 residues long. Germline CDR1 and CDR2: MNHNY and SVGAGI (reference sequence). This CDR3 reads CASSTTGGNQPQHF. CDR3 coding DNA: TGTGCCAGCAGTACGACAGGAGGCAATCAGCCCCAGCATTTT.

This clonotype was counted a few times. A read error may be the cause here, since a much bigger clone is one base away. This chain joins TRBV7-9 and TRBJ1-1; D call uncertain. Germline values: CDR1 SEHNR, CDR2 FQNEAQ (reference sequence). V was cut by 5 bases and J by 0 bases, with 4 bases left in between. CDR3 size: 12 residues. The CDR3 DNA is TGTGCCAGCAGCGACATGAACACTGAAGCTTTCTTT. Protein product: CASSDMNTEAFF.

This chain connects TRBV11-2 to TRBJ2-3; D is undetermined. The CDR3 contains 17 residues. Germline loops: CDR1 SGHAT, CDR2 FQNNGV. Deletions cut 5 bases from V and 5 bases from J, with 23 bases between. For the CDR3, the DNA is TGTGCCAGCAGCCCCTTGCCGGGCGCCCCTAAGGAAGATACGCAGTATTTT. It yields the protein CASSPLPGAPKEDTQYF.

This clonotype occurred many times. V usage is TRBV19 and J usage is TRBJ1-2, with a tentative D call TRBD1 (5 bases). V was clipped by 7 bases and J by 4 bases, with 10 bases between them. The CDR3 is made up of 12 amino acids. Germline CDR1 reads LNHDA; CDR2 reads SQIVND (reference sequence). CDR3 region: CASTRDSYGYTF. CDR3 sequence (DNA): TGTGCCAGTACCAGGGACTCCTATGGCTACACCTTC. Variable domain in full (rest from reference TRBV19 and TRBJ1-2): DGGITQSPKYLFRKEGQNVTLSCEQNLNHDAMYWYRQDPGQGLRLIYYSQIVNDFQKGDIAEGYSVSREKKESFPLTVTSAQKNPTAFYLCASTRDSYGYTFGSGTRLTVV.

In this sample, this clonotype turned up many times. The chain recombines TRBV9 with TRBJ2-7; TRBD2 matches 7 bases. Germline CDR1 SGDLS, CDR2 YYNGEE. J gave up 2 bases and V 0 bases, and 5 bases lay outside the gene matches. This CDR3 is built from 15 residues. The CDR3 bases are TGTGCCAGCAGCGTAGGTGCGGGAGCCGCCTACGAGCAGTACTTC. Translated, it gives CASSVGAGAAYEQYF.

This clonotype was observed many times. The chain's CDR3 is CASSLDTGPDTQYF. CDR3 DNA: TGTGCCAGCAGTTTAGACACCGGCCCAGATACGCAGTATTTT. This rearrangement joins TRBV12-3 or TRBV12-4 to TRBJ2-3; no firm D call. This CDR3 comprises 14 residues. The germline V and J ends were trimmed by 1 base and 4 bases, with 9 bases remaining between them.

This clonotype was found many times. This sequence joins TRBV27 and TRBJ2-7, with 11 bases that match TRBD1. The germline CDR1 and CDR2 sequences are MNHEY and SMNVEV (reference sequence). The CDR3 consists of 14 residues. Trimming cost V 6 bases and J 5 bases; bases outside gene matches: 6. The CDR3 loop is CASSRTGGFHEQYF. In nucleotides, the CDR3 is TGTGCCAGCAGCCGGACAGGGGGCTTCCACGAGCAGTACTTC.

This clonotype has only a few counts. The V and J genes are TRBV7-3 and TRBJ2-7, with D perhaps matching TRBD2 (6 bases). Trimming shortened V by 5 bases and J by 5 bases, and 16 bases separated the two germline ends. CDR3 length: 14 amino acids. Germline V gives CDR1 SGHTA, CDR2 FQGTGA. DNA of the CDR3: TGTGCCAGCAGCCCTTCCGGATGGGGGGACGAGCAGTACTTC. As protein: CASSPSGWGDEQYF.

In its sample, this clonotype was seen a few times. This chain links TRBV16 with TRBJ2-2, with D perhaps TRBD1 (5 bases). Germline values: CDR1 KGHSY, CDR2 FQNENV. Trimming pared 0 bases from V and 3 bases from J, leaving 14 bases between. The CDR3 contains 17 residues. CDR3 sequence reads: CASSQSSSRAHTGELFF. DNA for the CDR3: TGTGCCAGCAGCCAATCGAGTTCCAGGGCTCACACCGGGGAGCTGTTTTTT.

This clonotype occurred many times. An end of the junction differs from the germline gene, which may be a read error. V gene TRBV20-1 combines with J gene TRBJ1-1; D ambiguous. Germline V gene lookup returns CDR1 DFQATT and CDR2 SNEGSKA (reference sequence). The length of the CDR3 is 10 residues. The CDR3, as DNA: TGCAGTGCTAGCCCATTGCCTCTAATCTTT. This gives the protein CSASPLPLIF.

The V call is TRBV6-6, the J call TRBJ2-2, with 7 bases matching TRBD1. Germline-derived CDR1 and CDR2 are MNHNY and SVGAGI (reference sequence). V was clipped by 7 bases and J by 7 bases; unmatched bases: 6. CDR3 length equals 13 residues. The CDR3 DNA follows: TGTGCCAGCACGGGACAGCACGGCGGGGAGCTGTTTTTT. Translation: CASTGQHGGELFF.

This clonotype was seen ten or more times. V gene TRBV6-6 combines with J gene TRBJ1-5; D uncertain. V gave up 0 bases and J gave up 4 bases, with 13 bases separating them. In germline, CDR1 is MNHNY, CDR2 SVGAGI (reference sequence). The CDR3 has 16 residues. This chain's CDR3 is CASSYSRRQENQPQHF. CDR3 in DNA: TGTGCCAGCAGTTACTCGAGACGCCAGGAGAATCAGCCCCAGCATTTT.

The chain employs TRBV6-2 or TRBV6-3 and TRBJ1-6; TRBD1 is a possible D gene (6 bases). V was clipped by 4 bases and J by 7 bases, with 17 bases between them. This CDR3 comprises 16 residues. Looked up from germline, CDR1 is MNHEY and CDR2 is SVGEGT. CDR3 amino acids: CASSSPAGAINSPLHF. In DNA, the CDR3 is TGTGCCAGCAGTTCCCCGGCAGGGGCAATAAATTCACCCCTCCACTTT.

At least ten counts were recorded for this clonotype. The CDR3 reads CASSLAFNEQFF. The CDR3 coding sequence is TGTGCCAGCAGCTTAGCCTTTAATGAGCAGTTCTTC. V usage is TRBV7-2 and J usage is TRBJ2-1; D unresolved. Trimming took 0 bases from V and 7 from J, leaving 4 bases between them. CDR3 size: 12 residues. Germline V gene sequence: CDR1 SGHTA, CDR2 FQGNSA.

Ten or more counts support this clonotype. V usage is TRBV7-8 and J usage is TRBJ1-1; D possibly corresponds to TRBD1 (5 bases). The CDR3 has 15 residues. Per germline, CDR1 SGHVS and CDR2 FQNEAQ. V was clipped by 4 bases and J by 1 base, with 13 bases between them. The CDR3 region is CASSSGTTPNTEAFF. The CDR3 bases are TGTGCCAGCAGCTCAGGGACGACACCGAACACTGAAGCTTTCTTT.

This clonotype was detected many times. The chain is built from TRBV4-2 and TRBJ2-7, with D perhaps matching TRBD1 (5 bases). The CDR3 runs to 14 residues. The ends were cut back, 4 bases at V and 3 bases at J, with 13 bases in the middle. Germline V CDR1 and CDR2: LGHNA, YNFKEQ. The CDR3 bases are TGTGCCAGCAGCCCCAGTGGGGCTGACTACGAGCAGTACTTC. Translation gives CASSPSGADYEQYF.

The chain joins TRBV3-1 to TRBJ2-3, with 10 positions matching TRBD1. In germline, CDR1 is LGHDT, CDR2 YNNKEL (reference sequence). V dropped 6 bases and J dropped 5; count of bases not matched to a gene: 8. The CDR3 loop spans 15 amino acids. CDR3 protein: CASREGGTGEDTQYF. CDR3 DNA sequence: TGTGCCAGCAGGGAGGGCGGGACAGGGGAAGATACGCAGTATTTT.

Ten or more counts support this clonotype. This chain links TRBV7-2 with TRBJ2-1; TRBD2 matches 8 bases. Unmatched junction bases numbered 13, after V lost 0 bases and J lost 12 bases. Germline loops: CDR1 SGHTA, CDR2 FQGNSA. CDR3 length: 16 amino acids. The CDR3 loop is CASSLARAGGAGGQFF. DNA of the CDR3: TGTGCCAGCAGCTTAGCGCGGGCGGGGGGCGCGGGTGGGCAGTTCTTC.

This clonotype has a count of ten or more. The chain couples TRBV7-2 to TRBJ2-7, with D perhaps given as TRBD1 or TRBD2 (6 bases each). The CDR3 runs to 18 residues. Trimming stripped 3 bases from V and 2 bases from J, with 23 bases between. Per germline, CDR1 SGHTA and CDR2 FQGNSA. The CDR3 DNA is TGTGCCAGCAGCTTCAGGATGACGTGGGGGGCCCCTACCTACGAGCAGTACTTC. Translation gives CASSFRMTWGAPTYEQYF.

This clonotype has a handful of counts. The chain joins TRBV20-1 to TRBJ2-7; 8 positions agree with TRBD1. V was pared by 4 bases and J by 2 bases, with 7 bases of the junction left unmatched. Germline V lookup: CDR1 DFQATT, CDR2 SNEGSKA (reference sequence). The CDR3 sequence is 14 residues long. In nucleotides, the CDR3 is TGCAGTGCTAAAAGGACAGGGTCAGCCTACGAGCAGTACTTC. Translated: CSAKRTGSAYEQYF.

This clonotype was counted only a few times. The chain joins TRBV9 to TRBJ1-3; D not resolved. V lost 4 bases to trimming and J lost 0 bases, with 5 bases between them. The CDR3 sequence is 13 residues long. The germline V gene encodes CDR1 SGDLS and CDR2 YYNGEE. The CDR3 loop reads CASSQPSGNTIYF. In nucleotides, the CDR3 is TGTGCCAGCAGCCAGCCCTCTGGAAACACCATATATTTT.

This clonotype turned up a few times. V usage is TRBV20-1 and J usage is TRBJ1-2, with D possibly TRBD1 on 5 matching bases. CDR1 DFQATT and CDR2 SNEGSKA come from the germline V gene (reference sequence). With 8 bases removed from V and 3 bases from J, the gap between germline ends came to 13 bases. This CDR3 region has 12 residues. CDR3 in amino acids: CSTRVEDYGYTF. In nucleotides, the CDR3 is TGCAGTACCAGGGTAGAGGACTATGGCTACACCTTC.

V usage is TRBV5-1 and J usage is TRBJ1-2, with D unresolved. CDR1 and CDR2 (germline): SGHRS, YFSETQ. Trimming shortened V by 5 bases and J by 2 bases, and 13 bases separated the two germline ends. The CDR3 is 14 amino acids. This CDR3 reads CASRLSTGNYGYTF. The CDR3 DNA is TGCGCCAGCAGGCTATCGACGGGCAACTATGGCTACACCTTC.

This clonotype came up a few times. The CDR3 region has the DNA TGTGCCAGCAGTGAAAGGGCAGGAACTGAAGCTTTCTTT. It is translated as CASSERAGTEAFF. The chain joins TRBV2 to TRBJ1-1; D call uncertain. The germline V gene encodes CDR1 SNHLY and CDR2 FYNNEI. With 2 bases removed from V and 5 bases from J, the gap between germline ends came to 9 bases. The CDR3 contains 13 residues. Complete variable domain (other parts from reference TRBV2 and TRBJ1-1): EPEVTQTPSHQVTQMGQEVILRCVPISNHLYFYWYRQILGQKVEFLVSFYNNEISEKSEIFDDQFSVERPDGSNFTLKIRSTKLEDSAMYFCASSERAGTEAFFGQGTRLTVV.